These 27 T cell receptor beta chains were sequenced from one sample in a study of human T cells and chemical hapten exposure. Time point defined: patch test 3, about 24 weeks after DPC sensitization. The treatment: therapeutic diphenylcyclopropenone sensitization with weekly scalp DPC. Using its own MiXCR run on the RACE reads, TCRdb lists one record per CDR3 protein. The sample yields tens of thousands of distinct CDR3 sequences, approximately 11% seen once. The sample in question was whole blood, obtained in connection with sensitization to the hapten diphenylcyclopropenone (DPC). Receptor source: a woman between 25 and 40 years old with alopecia areata. Some clones in this sample may be carry-over from other donors' samples.

The V and J genes are TRBV28 and TRBJ2-6; possibly TRBD2 for D (6 bases). V shed 5 bases and J shed 0 bases, with 29 bases lying between them. Per the germline V gene, CDR1 is MDHEN and CDR2 is SYDVKM. This CDR3 is 22 amino acids long. CDR3 region: CASSLSFYPDGGLISGANVLTF. DNA of the CDR3: TGTGCCAGCAGTCTCTCTTTTTACCCCGACGGGGGACTCATCTCTGGGGCCAACGTCCTGACTTTC.

This chain uses TRBV29-1 with TRBJ1-4; weak D call: TRBD1 (6 bases). Trimming left V 4 bases short and J 8 bases short, with 11 bases between. CDR3 length: 12 amino acids. The germline CDR1 and CDR2 sequences are SQVTM and ANQGSEA. CDR3 sequence (DNA): TGCAGCGTTGGGGCAGGGGAAGAAAAACTGTTTTTT. Its protein is CSVGAGEEKLFF.

This clonotype was observed many times. This chain connects TRBV5-4 to TRBJ2-2; the match to TRBD1 covers 9 bases. J gave up 4 bases and V 3 bases, and 4 bases lay outside the gene matches. Per the germline V gene, CDR1 is SGHNT and CDR2 is YYREEE (reference sequence). CDR3 length: 15 residues. DNA for the CDR3: TGTGCCAGCAGCTCGACGGACAGGGGCACCGGGGAGCTGTTTTTT. Amino acids: CASSSTDRGTGELFF. The full variable domain, in which reference TRBV5-4 and TRBJ2-2 provide the parts outside the CDR3, is ETGVTQSPTHLIKTRGQQVTLRCSSQSGHNTVSWYQQALGQGPQFIFQYYREEENGRGNFPPRFSGLQFPNYSSELNVNALELDDSALYLCASSSTDRGTGELFFGEGSRLTVL.

For this clonotype: The junction and the germline gene differ at one end; a read error may be behind it. This chain's CDR3 is CASSPVHYGYTF. The CDR3 coding sequence is TGTGCCAGCAGCCCGGTCCACTACGGCTACACCTTC. J is TRBJ1-2 and V is TRBV9; D gene unclear. This CDR3 is 12 amino acids long. In germline, CDR1 is SGDLS, CDR2 YYNGEE.

A few counts support this clonotype. The J gene is TRBJ1-2, the V gene TRBV28; D remains unclear. The CDR3 contains 11 residues. Germline V gene sequence: CDR1 MDHEN, CDR2 SYDVKM. Between the trimmed V and J ends, which lost 2 bases and 8 bases, there was a span of 6 bases. CDR3 coding DNA: TGTGCCAGCAGTTTAAACGGGGGCTACACCTTC. Translated, it gives CASSLNGGYTF.

This clonotype was picked up many times. The chain carries TRBV7-8 and TRBJ2-1; tentatively, D is TRBD2 (6 bases). The CDR3 is made up of 15 amino acids. The V gene's germline CDR1 is SGHVS and CDR2 FQNEAQ. The ends were cut back, 5 bases at V and 4 bases at J, with 15 bases in the middle. DNA for the CDR3: TGTGCCAGCAGCCCCACTTTAGGGACTTACAATGAGCAGTTCTTC. It encodes CASSPTLGTYNEQFF.

The J gene is TRBJ2-5, the V gene TRBV11-3, with a weak D call TRBD2 (5 bases). CDR1 and CDR2 from the germline V gene are SGHNT and YENEEA. V lost 5 bases and J 3 bases, leaving 16 bases between the germline ends. The CDR3 totals 15 residues. CDR3 DNA: TGTGCCAGCAGCCCCGGCGTGGGAGCGGAAGAGACCCAGTACTTC. It is translated as CASSPGVGAEETQYF.

The chain recombines TRBV6-2 or TRBV6-3 with TRBJ1-5; 11 positions match TRBD1. The trim removed 4 bases at V and 0 bases at J, leaving 2 bases unmatched. CDR3 length equals 16 residues. Germline V gene lookup returns CDR1 MNHEY and CDR2 SVGEGT. Written as DNA, the CDR3 is TGTGCCAGCAGTTCGGGACAGGGGGTTAGCAATCAGCCCCAGCATTTT. Translation: CASSSGQGVSNQPQHF.

This clonotype was recorded at least ten times. V and J are TRBV5-1 and TRBJ1-2, with TRBD1 as a possible D gene (5 bases). V lost 2 bases, J lost 8 bases, and 7 bases lay in between. In germline, CDR1 is SGHRS, CDR2 YFSETQ. This CDR3 is 11 amino acids long. CDR3: CASSLDSGYTF. The CDR3 nucleotides read TGCGCCAGCAGCTTAGACAGCGGCTACACCTTC. The full variable domain, completed using reference TRBV5-1 and TRBJ1-2, is KAGVTQTPRYLIKTRGQQVTLSCSPISGHRSVSWYQQTPGQGLQFLFEYFSETQRNKGNFPGRFSGRQFSNSRSEMNVSTLELGDSALYLCASSLDSGYTFGSGTRLTVV.

This clonotype was seen at least ten times. The V and J genes are TRBV10-1 and TRBJ2-3; TRBD1 might be the D (6 bases). This CDR3 spans 14 amino acids. The germline CDR1 and CDR2 sequences are WNHNN and SYGVQD (reference sequence). Trimming removed 6 bases at V and 3 bases at J, with 13 bases between. In DNA form, the CDR3 reads TGCGCCAGCAGCCGGGACATGGGAACAGATACGCAGTATTTT. It is translated as CASSRDMGTDTQYF.

This clonotype was found a few times. This chain joins TRBV11-1 and TRBJ1-1; D gene unclear. The ends were cut back, 4 bases at V and 1 base at J, with 19 bases in the middle. From germline, CDR1 is SGHAT and CDR2 FQDESV (reference sequence). The CDR3 length is 17 residues. Here the CDR3 reads CASSSLAFTRGNTEAFF. CDR3 nucleotide sequence: TGTGCCAGCAGCTCCCTCGCGTTCACTCGGGGGAACACTGAAGCTTTCTTT. The full variable domain, completed using reference TRBV11-1 and TRBJ1-1, is EAEVAQSPRYKITEKSQAVAFWCDPISGHATLYWYRQILGQGPELLVQFQDESVVDDSQLPKDRFSAERLKGVDSTLKIQPAELGDSAMYLCASSSLAFTRGNTEAFFGQGTRLTVV.

The rearrangement uses TRBV4-1 and TRBJ2-1, with D possibly being TRBD2 (6 bases). The CDR3 is 16 amino acids. V was shortened by 1 base and J by 8 bases, with 18 bases between the two germline ends. Germline V gene data show CDR1 as MGHRA and CDR2 as YSYEKL. In DNA, the CDR3 is TGCGCCAGCAGCCAAGTTGGTCGAGGGCCGGGGGATGAGCAGTTCTTC. It encodes CASSQVGRGPGDEQFF.

The gene calls are TRBV2 and TRBJ1-5; a weak D match, TRBD1 (6 bases). Trimming removed 5 bases at V and 4 bases at J, with 9 bases between. Germline-derived CDR1 and CDR2 are SNHLY and FYNNEI. This CDR3 comprises 13 residues. The CDR3 here is CASSPQGNQPQHF. The DNA for the CDR3 is TGTGCCAGCAGTCCACAGGGTAATCAGCCCCAGCATTTT. Filled out from reference TRBV2 and TRBJ1-5, the complete variable domain reads EPEVTQTPSHQVTQMGQEVILRCVPISNHLYFYWYRQILGQKVEFLVSFYNNEISEKSEIFDDQFSVERPDGSNFTLKIRSTKLEDSAMYFCASSPQGNQPQHFGDGTRLSIL.

The chain uses TRBV7-8 and TRBJ2-1; unclear D gene. The V and J ends lost 4 bases and 6 bases respectively, with 16 bases between them. The CDR3 runs 15 residues. Per the germline V gene, CDR1 is SGHVS and CDR2 is FQNEAQ. The CDR3 DNA is TGTGCCAGCAGCTCCGAAGGGCTCGGCGGCAATGAGCAGTTCTTC. Its translation: CASSSEGLGGNEQFF. Full variable domain (missing parts from reference TRBV7-8 and TRBJ2-1): GAGVSQSPRYKVAKRGQDVALRCDPISGHVSLFWYQQALGQGPEFLTYFQNEAQLDKSGLPSDRFFAERPEGSVSTLKIQRTQQEDSAVYLCASSSEGLGGNEQFFGPGTRLTVL.

V and J are TRBV28 and TRBJ2-5; D unclear. Trimming stripped 4 bases from V and 7 bases from J, with 7 bases between. The CDR3 is 11 amino acids. CDR1 MDHEN and CDR2 SYDVKM come from the germline V gene. The CDR3 coding sequence is TGTGCCAGCAGTTACCCTCCGACCCAGTACTTC. This codes for CASSYPPTQYF. The full variable domain, in which reference TRBV28 and TRBJ2-5 provide the parts outside the CDR3, is DVKVTQSSRYLVKRTGEKVFLECVQDMDHENMFWYRQDPGLGLRLIYFSYDVKMKEKGDIPEGYSVSREKKERFSLILESASTNQTSMYLCASSYPPTQYFGPGTRLLVL.

This clonotype was counted between two and nine times. This chain uses TRBV2 with TRBJ1-5; 7 nucleotides align to TRBD1. CDR1 SNHLY and CDR2 FYNNEI come from the germline V gene. This CDR3 comprises 14 residues. With V trimmed by 4 bases and J by 7 bases, 7 bases remained unmatched. CDR3 sequence (DNA): TGTGCCAGCAGTGCCCCGAAGGGGGCCCAGCCCCAGCATTTT. Its protein product is CASSAPKGAQPQHF.

The sample holds many counts of this clonotype. The genes are TRBV28 and TRBJ2-7; maybe TRBD2 (5 bases). Germline V gene lookup returns CDR1 MDHEN and CDR2 SYDVKM. This CDR3 region has 18 residues. The germline V and J ends were trimmed by 1 base and 2 bases, with 21 bases remaining between them. This CDR3 is CASSLSGGRGYFAYEQYF. DNA of the CDR3: TGTGCCAGCAGTTTATCCGGTGGTCGGGGTTACTTTGCCTACGAGCAGTACTTC.

The genes are TRBV5-1 and TRBJ2-7, with 12 bases lining up with TRBD2. Germline loops: CDR1 SGHRS, CDR2 YFSETQ. The CDR3 sequence is 16 residues long. With V trimmed by 4 bases and J by 0 bases, 5 bases remained unmatched. The CDR3 here is CASSPGLAGSSYEQYF. DNA of the CDR3: TGCGCCAGCAGCCCAGGACTAGCGGGGAGCTCCTACGAGCAGTACTTC.

At least ten counts were recorded for this clonotype. This rearrangement joins TRBV15 to TRBJ2-4; D call uncertain. In germline, CDR1 is LNHNV, CDR2 YYDKDF (reference sequence). This CDR3 spans 17 amino acids. Between the trimmed V and J ends, which lost 0 bases and 0 bases, there was a span of 12 bases. CDR3 amino acids: CATSRDQVELAKNIQYF. In DNA form, the CDR3 reads TGTGCCACCAGCAGAGATCAAGTAGAGCTAGCCAAAAACATTCAGTACTTC.

V usage is TRBV20-1 and J usage is TRBJ1-6; the match to TRBD1 covers 7 bases. The V gene's germline CDR1 is DFQATT and CDR2 SNEGSKA (reference sequence). Trimming removed 4 bases from V and 6 bases from J; junction bases left unmatched: 6. The CDR3 has 14 amino acids. In DNA, the CDR3 is TGCAGTGCTAAGGGGACAGTAACTAATTCACCCCTCCACTTT. It encodes CSAKGTVTNSPLHF.

This clonotype appeared many times. The gene calls are TRBV18 and TRBJ1-1; D is unresolved. The V and J ends lost 0 bases and 2 bases respectively, with 7 bases between them. The CDR3 contains 14 residues. The germline V gene encodes CDR1 KGHSH and CDR2 LQKENI. The CDR3 region has the DNA TGTGCCAGCTCACCACCACCACCCAACACTGAAGCTTTCTTT. Encoded protein: CASSPPPPNTEAFF.

The genes are TRBV12-5 and TRBJ1-1; D may be TRBD1 (5 bases). The CDR3 has 16 residues. The V gene lost 0 bases and the J gene lost 1 base, with 12 bases spanning the gap. Germline CDR1 reads LGHNT; CDR2 reads FRNRAP. CDR3 protein: CASGLVLKTGNTEAFF. The CDR3 DNA follows: TGTGCTAGTGGTTTGGTACTTAAAACAGGGAACACTGAAGCTTTCTTT.

This clonotype has more than one count but fewer than ten. The chain carries TRBV20-1 and TRBJ2-7, with no clear D. In germline, CDR1 is DFQATT, CDR2 SNEGSKA (reference sequence). CDR3 size: 13 residues. The V and J ends lost 0 bases and 4 bases respectively, with 10 bases between them. CDR3 residues: CSAREWVDYEQYF. In DNA, the CDR3 is TGCAGTGCTAGAGAATGGGTGGATTACGAGCAGTACTTC.

This chain connects TRBV20-1 to TRBJ2-1; 8 nucleotides match TRBD1. Per germline, CDR1 DFQATT and CDR2 SNEGSKA (reference sequence). The CDR3 extends over 12 amino acids. Trimming took 5 bases from V and 8 from J; bases not matched to a gene: 5. The CDR3: CSAFGQGYEQFF. In DNA form, the CDR3 reads TGCAGTGCTTTTGGACAGGGCTATGAGCAGTTCTTC.

Comments on this clonotype: This may be a read error, as it is one base from a much larger clone. The rearrangement joins TRBV12-3 or TRBV12-4 to TRBJ2-7; unclear D gene. The CDR3 is 11 residues long. The CDR3: CASILSYEQYF. The CDR3 bases are TGTGCCAGCATTTTATCCTACGAGCAGTACTTC.

This clonotype was seen at least ten times. The chain recombines TRBV28 with TRBJ1-2; the match to TRBD1 covers 7 bases. Germline assignment: CDR1 MDHEN and CDR2 SYDVKM. The CDR3 loop spans 16 amino acids. The J segment lost 7 bases and the V segment lost 3 bases, leaving 14 bases of the junction unmatched. The CDR3 sequence is CASSFSTRGQFSGYTF. Written as DNA, the CDR3 is TGTGCCAGCAGTTTCTCAACCCGGGGACAGTTCAGTGGCTACACCTTC.

This clonotype was counted many times. The chain combines TRBV29-1 with TRBJ2-1, with D uncertain. This CDR3 has 12 amino acids. The germline gives CDR1 SQVTM, CDR2 ANQGSEA. Trimming left V 7 bases short and J 5 bases short, with 12 bases between. The CDR3 DNA is TGCAGCGCTGTACCCTGGGACAATGAGCAGTTCTTC. Its protein is CSAVPWDNEQFF.